This TCR beta chain was captured in a study of T cells in Graves' hyperthyroidism and ophthalmopathy. Study-wide findings and caveats: Peripheral blood also featured most of the thyroid clonotypes expanded above 0.001.

What was amplified from RNA transcripts were TCR beta CDR3 regions. TCR CDR3 underwent first-round RT-PCR with the HTBI primer set. In TCRdb, the multiplex PCR reads were re-called with MiXCR into one record per CDR3 protein. Found here are 300,000 to 450,000 distinct CDR3 sequences, roughly 14% of them singletons; the top ten hold 25% to 35%. CDR1 and CDR2 (germline): MDHEN, SYDVKM. V lost 5 bases, J lost 10 bases, and 12 bases stayed unmatched. There are 16 residues in the CDR3. Out of more than 8 ml of fresh peripheral blood came the PBMCs. To note about this clonotype: What it binds is not known.

The clonotype was recovered from a woman aged 18-29 years with Graves' hyperthyroidism that later progressed to Graves' ophthalmopathy. The sequencing sample was made of blood. This chain connects TRBV28 to TRBJ1-6, with 9 bases matching TRBD1. The CDR3 protein is CASSEAGTGLGSPLHF. CDR3 coding DNA: TGTGCCAGCAGTGAAGCCGGGACAGGGCTAGGGTCACCCCTCCACTTT.